Listed here are 17 T cell receptor beta chains from one sample, sequenced in a study of identical twins. TCRdb reprocessed the 5' RACE reads with MiXCR, giving one entry per CDR3 protein. The sample contains about 530,000 distinct CDR3 sequences, approximately 20% of which appear only once. In addition, the sample was reused for a study of yellow fever vaccine responses in identical twins.

The sample consisted of CD4+ T cells sorted from blood. The receptor source for this set is a young woman in good health.

The chain couples TRBV5-1 to TRBJ2-1; TRBD2 matches at 7 bases. V shed 0 bases, J shed 12 bases, and the junction held 12 bases outside the gene matches. In germline, CDR1 is SGHRS, CDR2 YFSETQ. This CDR3 is built from 15 residues. CDR3 region: CASSLATSARMGQFF. In DNA form, the CDR3 reads TGCGCCAGCAGCTTGGCAACTAGCGCCCGCATGGGGCAGTTCTTC.

Only a few counts were recorded for this clonotype. V gene TRBV27 combines with J gene TRBJ2-3; D uncertain. Germline V gene sequence: CDR1 MNHEY, CDR2 SMNVEV (reference sequence). V dropped 3 bases and J dropped 0 bases, with 7 bases sitting between them. There are 14 residues in the CDR3. CDR3 amino acids: CASSLWGSTDTQYF. CDR3 coding DNA: TGTGCCAGCAGTTTGTGGGGTAGCACAGATACGCAGTATTTT.

This clonotype has a handful of counts. This chain uses TRBV11-3 with TRBJ2-1; 10 bases line up with TRBD2. With V trimmed by 1 base and J by 7 bases, 10 bases remained unmatched. CDR3 length: 17 amino acids. Germline CDR1 and CDR2: SGHNT and YENEEA. The CDR3 DNA follows: TGTGCCAGCAGCTTAGTGTCTAGCGGGAGTCAAGGTAATGAGCAGTTCTTC. Protein sequence: CASSLVSSGSQGNEQFF. The full variable domain, rest sourced from reference TRBV11-3 and TRBJ2-1, is EAGVVQSPRYKIIEKKQPVAFWCNPISGHNTLYWYLQNLGQGPELLIRYENEEAVDDSQLPKDRFSAERLKGVDSTLKIQPAELGDSAVYLCASSLVSSGSQGNEQFFGPGTRLTVL.

This clonotype came up a few times. The J gene is TRBJ2-7, the V gene TRBV9; maybe TRBD2 (6 bases). V was shortened by 0 bases and J by 2 bases, with 15 bases between the two germline ends. The CDR3 loop spans 16 amino acids. Germline V gene sequence: CDR1 SGDLS, CDR2 YYNGEE. DNA of the CDR3: TGTGCCAGCAGCGTAGGGGACTCCCAATCGACCTACGAGCAGTACGTC. This sequence encodes CASSVGDSQSTYEQYV.

The chain is built from TRBV20-1 and TRBJ2-4; 12 bases are a match to TRBD1. There are 16 residues in the CDR3. Germline CDR1 and CDR2: DFQATT and SNEGSKA (reference sequence). Trimming cost V 6 bases and J 4 bases; bases outside gene matches: 10. The DNA for the CDR3 is TGCAGTGCACTCGGGACAGGGGGCTTCGCGAAAAACATTCAGTACTTC. It yields the protein CSALGTGGFAKNIQYF.

The chain joins TRBV10-3 to TRBJ2-7, with D unresolved. Trimming took off 8 bases at V and 4 bases at J, with 3 bases between the two ends. The CDR3 totals 9 residues. CDR1 and CDR2 from the germline V gene are ENHRY and SYGVKD. This CDR3 is CAIGYEQYF. CDR3 coding DNA: TGTGCCATCGGTTACGAGCAGTACTTC.

This clonotype has just a few counts. This rearrangement joins TRBV4-2 to TRBJ2-1, with 9 bases lining up with TRBD2. The germline gives CDR1 LGHNA, CDR2 YNFKEQ. This CDR3 contains 15 residues. V trimming: 6 bases; J trimming: 5 bases; junction bases outside the gene matches: 8. The CDR3 is CASRGLTSGNNEQFF. CDR3 DNA: TGTGCCAGCAGGGGATTGACTAGCGGAAACAATGAGCAGTTCTTC.

The chain couples TRBV10-3 to TRBJ2-7, with 11 bases aligning to TRBD2. Germline trimming cut 10 bases from V and 7 bases from J; bases unmatched to any gene: 15. The germline CDR1 and CDR2 sequences are ENHRY and SYGVKD. The CDR3 runs 15 residues. This CDR3 reads CATSPSGTSGGEQYF. Written as DNA, the CDR3 is TGTGCCACGAGCCCCTCCGGGACTAGCGGAGGAGAGCAGTACTTC.

The chain uses TRBV5-1 and TRBJ2-2; 7 bases line up with TRBD2. The CDR3 is 14 residues long. Germline loops: CDR1 SGHRS, CDR2 YFSETQ. J lost 7 bases, V lost 4 bases, and 7 bases had no gene match. This chain's CDR3 is CASSTGLVGGELFF. CDR3 DNA sequence: TGCGCCAGCAGCACTGGACTAGTGGGCGGGGAGCTGTTTTTT.

This clonotype was picked up a small number of times. V usage is TRBV12-3 or TRBV12-4 and J usage is TRBJ1-5, with 8 bases aligning to TRBD1. The V segment lost 5 bases and the J segment 4 bases; nucleotides outside the gene matches: 7. The CDR3 contains 15 residues. CDR3 residues: CASSINRGANQPQHF. CDR3 DNA sequence: TGTGCCAGCAGTATAAACAGGGGGGCGAATCAGCCCCAGCATTTT.

This clonotype came up a few times. The chain uses TRBV24-1 and TRBJ1-2; D uncertain. The CDR3 sequence is 15 residues long. CDR1 and CDR2 from the germline V gene are KGHDR and SFDVKD. Trimming took off 2 bases at V and 2 bases at J, with 11 bases between the two ends. The CDR3 loop is CATSDSTAGNYGYTF. For the CDR3, the DNA is TGTGCCACCAGTGATTCAACCGCTGGAAACTATGGCTACACCTTC.

This clonotype was detected a few times. The chain combines TRBV5-1 with TRBJ2-1; D might be TRBD2 (7 bases). V lost 0 bases and J 1 base, leaving 11 bases between the germline ends. The CDR3 is 16 residues long. Germline CDR1 SGHRS, CDR2 YFSETQ. CDR3 nucleotides: TGCGCCAGCAGCTTGGAGGGGGGGGCTTCCTACAATGAGCAGTTCTTC. It translates to CASSLEGGASYNEQFF.

This chain links TRBV5-1 with TRBJ2-7; 12 nucleotides agree with TRBD1. Germline assignment: CDR1 SGHRS and CDR2 YFSETQ. V lost 2 bases to trimming and J lost 7 bases; unmatched junction nucleotides: 7. This CDR3 comprises 15 residues. CDR3 nucleotides: TGCGCCAGCAGCTTTGGGGGACAGGGGGCGCGTGAGCAGTACTTC. The encoded protein is CASSFGGQGAREQYF.

This clonotype was seen only a few times. This chain joins TRBV19 and TRBJ1-1; D perhaps matches TRBD1 (5 bases). CDR3 length: 13 amino acids. Germline loops: CDR1 LNHDA, CDR2 SQIVND (reference sequence). Trimming removed 4 bases from V and 7 bases from J, with 13 bases in between. The CDR3 loop reads CASSNRDVVEAFF. The DNA for the CDR3 is TGTGCCAGTAGTAACCGGGACGTAGTTGAAGCTTTCTTT.

This clonotype came up many times. The chain combines TRBV20-1 with TRBJ2-2; D unresolved. V was shortened by 3 bases and J by 1 base, with 15 bases between the two germline ends. In germline, CDR1 is DFQATT, CDR2 SNEGSKA (reference sequence). This CDR3 comprises 16 residues. The CDR3 DNA reads as TGCAGTGCTAGGGCCCTTGAGGACCTGAACACCGGGGAGCTGTTTTTT. As protein: CSARALEDLNTGELFF.

This clonotype was seen only a few times. The rearrangement uses TRBV6-5 and TRBJ2-2; D not certain. The CDR3 is 17 residues long. Trimming left V 2 bases short and J 3 bases short, with 16 bases between. Germline lookup yields CDR1 MNHEY and CDR2 SVGAGI. The CDR3: CASSYGVDTQYTGELFF. CDR3 nucleotides: TGTGCCAGCAGTTACGGGGTTGATACGCAATACACCGGGGAGCTGTTTTTT.

This chain uses TRBV2 with TRBJ2-6; D not certain. V dropped 6 bases and J dropped 0 bases, with 18 bases sitting between them. This CDR3 is 18 amino acids long. The germline CDR1 and CDR2 sequences are SNHLY and FYNNEI. The CDR3 region is CASSIDGPHYSGANVLTF. For the CDR3, the DNA is TGTGCCAGCAGCATCGATGGGCCACACTACTCTGGGGCCAACGTCCTGACTTTC. The variable domain in full, with the rest retrieved from reference TRBV2 and TRBJ2-6, is EPEVTQTPSHQVTQMGQEVILRCVPISNHLYFYWYRQILGQKVEFLVSFYNNEISEKSEIFDDQFSVERPDGSNFTLKIRSTKLEDSAMYFCASSIDGPHYSGANVLTFGAGSRLTVL.